The entry below gives a single T cell receptor beta chain sequence along with its context. Its specificity is not known. TCRdb's copy holds only in-frame clones and misses some; the assay was immunoSEQ multiplex PCR. The table lists about 360,000 clones, roughly 89% of them singletons. This sample was taken from a study of cytomegalovirus exposure and HLA in healthy donors. Germline CDR1 is GTSNPN and CDR2 is SVGIG (reference sequence). After removal of 8 bases from V and 6 bases from J, the junction contained 6 bases not matched to a gene. This CDR3 region has 13 residues. General study results and limits: In vitro data verified three CMV-associated chains as specific for CMV antigens. TCR beta chains numbering more than 150 were designated cytomegalovirus-associated. Rare sequences made up most TCRs, while some public TCRs were found in many donors.

The sequencing sample was made of PBMCs. This clonotype was sampled from a young woman in good health and CMV-seronegative. The genes are TRBV30 and TRBJ2-4; 11 bases are shared with TRBD2. CDR3 DNA: TGTGCCGGTACTAGCGGGAGAGGAAACATTCAGTACTTC. Encoded protein: CAGTSGRGNIQYF.